This T cell receptor beta chain originates from a study of CD8+CD57+ T cells in acquired aplastic anemia. In the case of this clonotype: Its antigen is unknown.

The template for TCR beta VDJ and CDR3 sequence profiling was genomic DNA. TCRdb processed the reads anew with MiXCR; each CDR3 protein has one entry. In the table there are around 200,000 distinct CDR3 sequences, just under 50% of which are singletons. Previously, flow cytometry had revealed CD8+CD57+ cell expansion in the patients chosen for sequencing. Severe acquired aplastic anemia was present in every patient. Patients were untreated when blood was sampled. General study findings and limits: Twenty-nine CD8+ CDR3 sequences were shared between patients and controls.

Germline CDR1 KGHSH, CDR2 LQKENI. Trimming took 0 bases from V and 1 from J, leaving 7 bases between them. The CDR3 spans 14 residues. This chain joins TRBV18 and TRBJ2-7; D remains unclear. This TCR was recovered from a human donor with aplastic anemia. The sample consisted of sorted CD4+, CD8+, or CD8+CD57+ T cells (not recorded which) from PBMCs. Here the CDR3 reads CASSPPPNSYEQYF. CDR3 DNA: TGTGCCAGCTCACCACCACCCAATTCCTACGAGCAGTACTTC.